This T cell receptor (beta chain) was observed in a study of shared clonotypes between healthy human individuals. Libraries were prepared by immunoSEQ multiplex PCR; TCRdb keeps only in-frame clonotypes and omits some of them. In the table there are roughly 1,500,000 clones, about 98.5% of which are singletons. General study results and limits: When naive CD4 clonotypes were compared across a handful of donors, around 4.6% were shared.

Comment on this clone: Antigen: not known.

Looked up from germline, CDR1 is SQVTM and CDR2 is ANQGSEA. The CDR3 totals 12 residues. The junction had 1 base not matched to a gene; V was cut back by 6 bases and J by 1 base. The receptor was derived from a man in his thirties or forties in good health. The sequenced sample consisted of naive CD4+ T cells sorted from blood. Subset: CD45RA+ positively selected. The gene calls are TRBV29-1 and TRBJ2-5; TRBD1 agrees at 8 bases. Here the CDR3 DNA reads TGCAGCGTCCAGGGGGCCCAAGAGACCCAGTACTTC. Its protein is CSVQGAQETQYF.